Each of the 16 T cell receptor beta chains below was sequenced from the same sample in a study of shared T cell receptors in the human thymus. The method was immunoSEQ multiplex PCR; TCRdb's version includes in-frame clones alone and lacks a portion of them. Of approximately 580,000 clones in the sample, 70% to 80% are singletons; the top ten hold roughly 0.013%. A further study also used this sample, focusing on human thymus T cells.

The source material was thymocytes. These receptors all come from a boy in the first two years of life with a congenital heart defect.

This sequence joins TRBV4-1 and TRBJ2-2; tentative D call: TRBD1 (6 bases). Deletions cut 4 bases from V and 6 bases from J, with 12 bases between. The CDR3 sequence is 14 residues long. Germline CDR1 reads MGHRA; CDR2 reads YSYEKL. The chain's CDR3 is CASSLHWGPGELFF. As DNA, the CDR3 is TGCGCCAGCAGCCTCCACTGGGGGCCCGGGGAGCTGTTTTTT.

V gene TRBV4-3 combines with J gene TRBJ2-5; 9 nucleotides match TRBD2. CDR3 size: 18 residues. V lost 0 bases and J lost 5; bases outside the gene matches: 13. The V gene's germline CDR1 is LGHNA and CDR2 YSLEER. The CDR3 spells CASSQEKGPREGLETQYF. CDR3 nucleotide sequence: TGCGCCAGCAGCCAAGAAAAGGGCCCGCGGGAGGGCCTTGAGACCCAGTACTTC.

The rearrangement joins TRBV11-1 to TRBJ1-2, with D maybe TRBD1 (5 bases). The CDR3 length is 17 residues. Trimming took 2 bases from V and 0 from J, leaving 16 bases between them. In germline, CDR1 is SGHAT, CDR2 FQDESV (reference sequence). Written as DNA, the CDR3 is TGTGCCAGCAGCTTAAGGCCAAGGACATCAGCTAACTATGGCTACACCTTC. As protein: CASSLRPRTSANYGYTF.

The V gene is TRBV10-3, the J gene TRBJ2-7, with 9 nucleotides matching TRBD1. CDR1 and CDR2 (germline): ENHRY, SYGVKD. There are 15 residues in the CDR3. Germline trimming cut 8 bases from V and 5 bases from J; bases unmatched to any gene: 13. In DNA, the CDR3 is TGTGCCATCGCGCGAAACAGGGGGCAGGCGAACGAGCAGTACTTC. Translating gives CAIARNRGQANEQYF.

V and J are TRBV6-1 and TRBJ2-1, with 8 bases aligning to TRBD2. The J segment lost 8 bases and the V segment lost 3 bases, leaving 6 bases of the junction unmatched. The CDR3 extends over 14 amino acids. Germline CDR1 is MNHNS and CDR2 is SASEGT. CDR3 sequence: CASSDIAGLHEQFF. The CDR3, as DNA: TGTGCCAGCAGTGACATAGCGGGATTACATGAGCAGTTCTTC.

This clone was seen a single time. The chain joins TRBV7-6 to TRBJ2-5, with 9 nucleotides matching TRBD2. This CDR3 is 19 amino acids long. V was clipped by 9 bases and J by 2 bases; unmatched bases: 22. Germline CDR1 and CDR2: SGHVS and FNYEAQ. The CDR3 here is CARRPLNLSGRGSQETQYF. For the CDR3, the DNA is TGTGCCAGACGGCCCCTGAACCTTAGCGGGAGAGGGTCTCAAGAGACCCAGTACTTC.

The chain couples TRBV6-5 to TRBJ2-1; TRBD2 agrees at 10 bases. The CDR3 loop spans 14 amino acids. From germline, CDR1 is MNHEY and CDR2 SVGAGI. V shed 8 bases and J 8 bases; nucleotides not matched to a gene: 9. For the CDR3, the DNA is TGTGCCAGCCTAAACCTAGCGGGAGACGATGAGCAGTTCTTC. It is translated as CASLNLAGDDEQFF.

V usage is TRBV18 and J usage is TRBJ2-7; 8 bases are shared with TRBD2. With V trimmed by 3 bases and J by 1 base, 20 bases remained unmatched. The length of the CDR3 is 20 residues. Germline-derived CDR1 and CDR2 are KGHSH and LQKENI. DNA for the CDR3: TGTGCCAGCTCACCTTTTGAGAGCGGGAGCCTCGCCATCCAATCCTACGAGCAGTACTTC. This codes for CASSPFESGSLAIQSYEQYF.

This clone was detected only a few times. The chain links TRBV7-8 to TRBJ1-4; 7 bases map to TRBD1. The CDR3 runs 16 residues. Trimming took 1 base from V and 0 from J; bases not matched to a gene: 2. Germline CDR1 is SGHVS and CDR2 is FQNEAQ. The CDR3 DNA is TGTGCCAGCAGCTTAGGGGACAGTTCAACTAATGAAAAACTGTTTTTT. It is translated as CASSLGDSSTNEKLFF.

This CDR3 reads CASSQQGAPYEQYF. As DNA, the CDR3 is TGCGCCAGCAGCCAGCAAGGGGCTCCCTACGAGCAGTACTTC. This chain connects TRBV4-1 to TRBJ2-7, with D possibly TRBD1 on 5 matching bases. The CDR3 length is 14 residues. The germline V gene encodes CDR1 MGHRA and CDR2 YSYEKL. Trimming shortened V by 3 bases and J by 2 bases, and 11 bases separated the two germline ends.

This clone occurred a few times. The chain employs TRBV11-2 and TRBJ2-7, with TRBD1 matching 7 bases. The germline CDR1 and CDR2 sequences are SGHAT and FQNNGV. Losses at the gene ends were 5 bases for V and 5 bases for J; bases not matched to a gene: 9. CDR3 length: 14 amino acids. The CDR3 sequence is CASSENEGAHEQYF. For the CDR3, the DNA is TGTGCCAGCAGCGAGAACGAGGGGGCCCACGAGCAGTACTTC.

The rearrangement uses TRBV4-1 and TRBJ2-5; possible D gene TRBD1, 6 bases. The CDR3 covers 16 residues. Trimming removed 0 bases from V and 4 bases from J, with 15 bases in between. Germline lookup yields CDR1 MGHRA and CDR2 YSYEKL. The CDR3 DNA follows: TGCGCCAGCAGCCAAGACGGGTCAGGGGAAGGAGAGACCCAGTACTTC. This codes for CASSQDGSGEGETQYF.

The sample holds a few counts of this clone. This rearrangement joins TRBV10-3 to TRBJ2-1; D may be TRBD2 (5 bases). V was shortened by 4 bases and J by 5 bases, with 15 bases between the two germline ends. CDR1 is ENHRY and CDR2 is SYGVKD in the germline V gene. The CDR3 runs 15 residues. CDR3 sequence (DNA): TGTGCCATCAGTGGGGTGGAGAGGGCTGACAATGAGCAGTTCTTC. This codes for CAISGVERADNEQFF.

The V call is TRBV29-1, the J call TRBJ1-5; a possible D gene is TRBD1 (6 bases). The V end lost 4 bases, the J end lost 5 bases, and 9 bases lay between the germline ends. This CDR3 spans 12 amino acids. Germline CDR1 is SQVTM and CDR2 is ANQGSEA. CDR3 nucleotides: TGCAGCGTTGTTTCAGGGGATCAGCCCCAGCATTTT. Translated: CSVVSGDQPQHF.

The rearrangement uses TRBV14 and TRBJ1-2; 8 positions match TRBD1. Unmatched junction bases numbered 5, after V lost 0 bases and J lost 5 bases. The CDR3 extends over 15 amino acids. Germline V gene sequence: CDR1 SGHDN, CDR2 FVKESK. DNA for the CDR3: TGTGCCAGCAGCCAAGAAACGGGACAGGCGTATGGCTACACCTTC. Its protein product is CASSQETGQAYGYTF.

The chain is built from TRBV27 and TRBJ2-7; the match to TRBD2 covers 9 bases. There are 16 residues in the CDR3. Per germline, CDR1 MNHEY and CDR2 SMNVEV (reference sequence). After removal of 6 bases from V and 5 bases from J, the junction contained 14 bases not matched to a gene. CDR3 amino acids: CASRLAGLLEHDEQYF. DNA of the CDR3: TGTGCCAGCAGGCTAGCGGGACTGCTCGAACACGACGAGCAGTACTTC.